This record covers a single TCR beta chain. Its antigen specificity is not known. The record has no base qualities; no much larger clone is one base away. At diagnosis, peripheral blood, uninvolved tumor-adjacent lung and tumor were collected and were preserved as a mix of fresh-frozen and FFPE material. For TCR repertoire profiling, the blood samples were analyzed as peripheral blood mononuclear cells. These data are taken from a study of T cells in localized non-small cell lung cancer (dated by TCRdb to 2018 to 2021). Notes on the research overall: The study examined T cell repertoires in 236 patients with early-stage NSCLC and compared tumors with uninvolved tumor-adjacent lungs. The mean age of the NSCLC patients was approximately 71 years, with 130 or so men and 110 or so women. The cohort comprised 200 to 300 treatment-naïve NSCLC patients with resected, localized lung tumors.

TCR beta CDR3 regions were sequenced from DNA using the immunoSEQ Assay. In the original analysis: To compute T cell density, TCR beta template counts were normalized to usable DNA, which was estimated by amplifying housekeeping genes. Richness was estimated with the preseqR package, extrapolating to 400,000 templates for PBMC samples and 120,000 templates for tissue samples. Clonality was taken to be one minus Pielou's evenness. Tissue-enriched TCRs were identified by differential abundance testing using productive amino-acid clonotypes, minimum total count 5 and alpha 0.1. The Jaccard Index and the Morisita Overlap Index were used to measure how much the repertoires overlapped between compartments. GLIPH grouped TCR beta CDR3s together with public tetramer-defined viral CDR3s, and a viral motif had to include at least three viral sequences and also show V-gene enrichment. What TCRdb holds here is the immuneACCESS table cut down to in-frame rearrangements. Part of the clones is not present; checked against another copy, under half of the missing clones reflect an unresolved V gene, and the others are unexplained. From that table come the V and J calls and clone size; the DNA was used to work out D and trimming. The sample table shows some 34,000 clones, and roughly 78% are seen once. The ten top clones hold 15% to 20% of the sample.

CDR1 is given as LNHDA and CDR2 as SQIVND, both from the germline V gene (reference sequence). Trimming removed 3 bases from V and 9 bases from J; the gene matches leave 11 bases unexplained. Including the terminal cysteine and phenylalanine, the CDR3 comprises 16 residues. The entry retains the CDR3 DNA only, 48 bases that are in frame from base 1. Beyond this particular receptor, the publication reports: A median of 57 of the top 100 tumor clones turned up in the paired uninvolved adjacent lung, and 28 of those clones also ranked among the top 100 of that same adjacent lung. Because multi-region tumor sequencing was not done, intratumor heterogeneity could not be ruled out. Higher blood T cell density associated with longer overall survival, while higher adjacent-lung clonality associated with shorter survival. Because the study design was exploratory, TCR variables were selected using unadjusted p-values without false-discovery rate correction. Uninvolved tumor-adjacent lung showed the highest T cell clonality, higher than tumor, which suggests more focused antigenic responses in the uninvolved tumor-adjacent lung.

Recombination linked TRBV19 to TRBJ2-1, with 10 central nucleotides matching TRBD2. The starting material was peripheral blood, obtained before any cancer treatment. The TCR was taken from a male donor at least 60 years old with stage III squamous cell lung carcinoma. The CDR3 amino acid sequence is: CASSIDGGLAGAEQFF. The bases read TGTGCCAGTAGTATTGATGGGGGGCTAGCGGGAGCTGAGCAGTTCTTC.